The entry below describes one T cell receptor (beta chain). Its antigen is currently unknown. This sample was included in a study of cytomegalovirus exposure and HLA in healthy donors. Study-wide results and limits: The study assumed roughly uniform donor sequencing depth for presence/absence analyses. Common viral pathogens (according to a later analysis) appeared linked to several of the most significant clusters.

With 2 bases removed from V and 2 bases from J, the gap between germline ends came to 7 bases. Germline-derived CDR1 and CDR2 are MNHEY and SMNVEV (reference sequence). The CDR3 covers 13 residues. Primers: 60 Vbeta forward and 13 Jbeta reverse. Assay: immunoSEQ multiplex PCR; the TCRdb copy retains only in-frame clones and omits some. In the table there are about 200,000 clones, 82% of which are singletons. Sequencing used PBMCs. This receptor was obtained from a boy younger than 10 in good health and CMV-seronegative. The V and J genes are TRBV27 and TRBJ2-7; D unresolved. CDR3 coding DNA: TGTGCCAGCAGTTTAGGCAGTACCTACGAGCAGTACTTC. Encoded protein: CASSLGSTYEQYF.